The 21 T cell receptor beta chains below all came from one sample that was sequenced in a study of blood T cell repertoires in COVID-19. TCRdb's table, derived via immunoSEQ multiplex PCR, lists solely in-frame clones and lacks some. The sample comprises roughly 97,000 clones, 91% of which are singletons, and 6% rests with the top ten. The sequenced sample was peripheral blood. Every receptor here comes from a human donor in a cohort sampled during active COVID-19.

The CDR3 DNA is TGTGCCAGCAGCGAGGGTCCAGGGGTTATTCGTGACTACACCTTC. This gives the protein CASSEGPGVIRDYTF. The V and J genes are TRBV6-6 and TRBJ1-2, with D possibly matching TRBD1 (6 bases). CDR1 is MNHNY, CDR2 SVGAGI, per germline (reference sequence). This CDR3 is built from 15 residues. Trimming removed 6 bases from V and 10 bases from J, with 24 bases in between.

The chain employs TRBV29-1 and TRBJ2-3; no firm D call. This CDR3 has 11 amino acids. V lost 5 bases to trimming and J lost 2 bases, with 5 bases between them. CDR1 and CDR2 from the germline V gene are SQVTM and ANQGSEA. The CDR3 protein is CSVFHTDTQYF. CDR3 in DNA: TGCAGCGTTTTCCACACAGATACGCAGTATTTT.

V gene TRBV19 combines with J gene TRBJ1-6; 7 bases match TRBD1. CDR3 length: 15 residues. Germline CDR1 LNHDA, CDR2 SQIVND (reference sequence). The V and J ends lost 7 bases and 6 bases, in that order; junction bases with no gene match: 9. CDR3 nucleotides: TGTGCCAGTACCCTTGCCCAGGGGGGTAATTCACCCCTCCACTTT. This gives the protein CASTLAQGGNSPLHF.

The CDR3 nucleotides are TGCGCCAGCAGCAGGGACTCGACGGGGCTCAATGAGCAGTTCTTC. Its protein is CASSRDSTGLNEQFF. The chain links TRBV5-1 to TRBJ2-1; D is perhaps TRBD2 (6 bases). Trimming removed 4 bases at V and 6 bases at J, with 17 bases between. Germline CDR1 reads SGHRS; CDR2 reads YFSETQ. This CDR3 is 15 amino acids long.

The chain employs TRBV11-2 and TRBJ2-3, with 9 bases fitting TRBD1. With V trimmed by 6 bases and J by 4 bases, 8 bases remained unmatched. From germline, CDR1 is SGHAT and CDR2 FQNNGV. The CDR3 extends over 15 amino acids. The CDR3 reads CASSSTGGRADTQYF. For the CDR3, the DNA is TGTGCCAGCAGTAGTACAGGGGGCAGAGCAGATACGCAGTATTTT.

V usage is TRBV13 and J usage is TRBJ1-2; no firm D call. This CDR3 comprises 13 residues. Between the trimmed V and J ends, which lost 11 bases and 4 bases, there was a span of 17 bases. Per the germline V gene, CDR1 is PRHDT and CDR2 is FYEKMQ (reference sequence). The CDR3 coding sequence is TGTGCCGTACGAGAGGGTCGGAGCTATGGCTACACCTTC. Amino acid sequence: CAVREGRSYGYTF.

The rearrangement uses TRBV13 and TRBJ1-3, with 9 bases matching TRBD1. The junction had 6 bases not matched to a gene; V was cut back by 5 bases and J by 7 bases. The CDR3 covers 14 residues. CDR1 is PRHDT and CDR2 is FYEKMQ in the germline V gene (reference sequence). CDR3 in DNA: TGTGCCAGCAGCCCGGGACAGGGTTCCAACACCATATATTTT. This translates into CASSPGQGSNTIYF.

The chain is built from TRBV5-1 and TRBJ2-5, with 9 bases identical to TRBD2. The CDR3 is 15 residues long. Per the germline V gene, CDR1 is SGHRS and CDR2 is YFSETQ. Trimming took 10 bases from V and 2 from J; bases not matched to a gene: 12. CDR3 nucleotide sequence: TGCGCCCGCCGAGGAGGCGGGGGGGGACAAGAGACCCAGTACTTC. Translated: CARRGGGGGQETQYF. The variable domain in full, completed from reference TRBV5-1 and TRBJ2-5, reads KAGVTQTPRYLIKTRGQQVTLSCSPISGHRSVSWYQQTPGQGLQFLFEYFSETQRNKGNFPGRFSGRQFSNSRSEMNVSTLELGDSALYLCARRGGGGGQETQYFGPGTRLLVL.

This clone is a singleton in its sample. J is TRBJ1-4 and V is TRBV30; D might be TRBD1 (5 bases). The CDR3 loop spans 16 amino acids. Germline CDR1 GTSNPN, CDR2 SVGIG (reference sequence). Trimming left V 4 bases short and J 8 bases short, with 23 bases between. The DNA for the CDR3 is TGTGCCTGGACCACCGGGCTTAAGGGGCTCGGGGAAAAACTGTTTTTT. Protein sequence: CAWTTGLKGLGEKLFF.

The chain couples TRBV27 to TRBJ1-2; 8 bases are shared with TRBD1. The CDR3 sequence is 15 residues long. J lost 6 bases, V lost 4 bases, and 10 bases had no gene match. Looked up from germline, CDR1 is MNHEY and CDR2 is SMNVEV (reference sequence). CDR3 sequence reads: CASSSMPGGFDGYTF. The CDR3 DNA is TGTGCCAGCAGTTCTATGCCAGGGGGCTTTGATGGCTACACCTTC.

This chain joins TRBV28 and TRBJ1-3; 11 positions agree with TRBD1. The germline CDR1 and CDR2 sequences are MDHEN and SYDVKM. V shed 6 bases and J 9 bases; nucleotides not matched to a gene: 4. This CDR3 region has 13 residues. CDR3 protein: CASSGQGARTIYF. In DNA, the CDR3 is TGTGCCAGCAGCGGACAGGGGGCGCGCACCATATATTTT. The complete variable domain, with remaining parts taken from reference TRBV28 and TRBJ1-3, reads DVKVTQSSRYLVKRTGEKVFLECVQDMDHENMFWYRQDPGLGLRLIYFSYDVKMKEKGDIPEGYSVSREKKERFSLILESASTNQTSMYLCASSGQGARTIYFGEGSWLTVV.

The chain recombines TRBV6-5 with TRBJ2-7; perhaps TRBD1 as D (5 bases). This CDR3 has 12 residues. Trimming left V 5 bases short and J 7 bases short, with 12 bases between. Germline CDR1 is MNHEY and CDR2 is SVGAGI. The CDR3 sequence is CASSPRQSEQYF. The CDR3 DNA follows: TGTGCCAGCAGTCCCCGACAGTCTGAGCAGTACTTC.

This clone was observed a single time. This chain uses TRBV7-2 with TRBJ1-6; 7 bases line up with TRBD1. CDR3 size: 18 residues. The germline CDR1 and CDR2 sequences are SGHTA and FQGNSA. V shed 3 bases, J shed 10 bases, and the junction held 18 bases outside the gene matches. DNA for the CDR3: TGTGCCAGCAGCTTTTGGCCCGCGACCGGGACAGTTGACTCACCCCTCCACTTT. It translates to CASSFWPATGTVDSPLHF.

The DNA of the CDR3 is TGTGCCAGTAGTCCTTGGACAGGGGGAGGAACTGAAGCTTTCTTT. Residues: CASSPWTGGGTEAFF. This rearrangement joins TRBV19 to TRBJ1-1, with 10 positions matching TRBD1. This CDR3 has 15 residues. Germline V gene sequence: CDR1 LNHDA, CDR2 SQIVND (reference sequence). V was clipped by 5 bases and J by 5 bases; unmatched bases: 8.

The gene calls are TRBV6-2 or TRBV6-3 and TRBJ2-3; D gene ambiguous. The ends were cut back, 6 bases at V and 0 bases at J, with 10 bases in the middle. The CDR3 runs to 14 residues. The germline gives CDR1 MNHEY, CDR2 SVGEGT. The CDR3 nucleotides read TGTGCCAGCAGGCCTCCGACTAGCACAGATACGCAGTATTTT. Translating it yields CASRPPTSTDTQYF.

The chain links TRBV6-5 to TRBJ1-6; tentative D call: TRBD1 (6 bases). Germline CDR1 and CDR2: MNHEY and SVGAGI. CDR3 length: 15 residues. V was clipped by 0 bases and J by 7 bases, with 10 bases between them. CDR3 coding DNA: TGTGCCAGCAGTTACTCGAGAGGGGGAAATTCACCCCTCCACTTT. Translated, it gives CASSYSRGGNSPLHF.

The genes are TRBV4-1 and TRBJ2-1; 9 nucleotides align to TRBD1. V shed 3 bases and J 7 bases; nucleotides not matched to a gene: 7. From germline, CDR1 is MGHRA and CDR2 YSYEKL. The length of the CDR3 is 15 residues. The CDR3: CASSQGPGQGNEQFF. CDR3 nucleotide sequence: TGCGCCAGCAGCCAGGGCCCGGGACAGGGAAATGAGCAGTTCTTC.

Here the CDR3 reads CASSSLGSGASYEQYF. In DNA, the CDR3 is TGTGCCAGCAGCTCCTTAGGGAGCGGGGCTTCCTACGAGCAGTACTTC. The chain has TRBV7-9 and TRBJ2-7; TRBD2 agrees at 7 bases. The V gene's germline CDR1 is SEHNR and CDR2 FQNEAQ (reference sequence). This CDR3 region has 16 residues. Trimming removed 4 bases from V and 1 base from J; junction bases left unmatched: 10.

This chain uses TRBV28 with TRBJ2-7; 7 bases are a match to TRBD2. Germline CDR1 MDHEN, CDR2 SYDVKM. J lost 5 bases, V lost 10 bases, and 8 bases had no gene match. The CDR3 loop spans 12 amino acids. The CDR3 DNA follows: TGTGCCACTCGACTAGCAGTCCACGAGCAGTACTTC. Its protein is CATRLAVHEQYF.

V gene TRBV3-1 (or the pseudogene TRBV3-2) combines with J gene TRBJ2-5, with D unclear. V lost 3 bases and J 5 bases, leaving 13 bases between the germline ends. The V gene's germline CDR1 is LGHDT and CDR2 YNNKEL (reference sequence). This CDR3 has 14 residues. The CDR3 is CASSQVSFGETQYF. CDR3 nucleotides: TGTGCCAGCAGCCAGGTCTCCTTCGGTGAGACCCAGTACTTC.

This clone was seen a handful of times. The CDR3 spells CASPARGTGPYIYGYTF. The CDR3 DNA reads as TGTGCCAGCCCTGCGCGGGGGACAGGGCCCTATATCTATGGCTACACCTTC. V usage is TRBV3-1 (or the pseudogene TRBV3-2) and J usage is TRBJ1-2; 9 bases match TRBD1. The V gene end was trimmed by 8 bases and the J gene end by 4 bases; junction bases not matched to a gene: 17. This CDR3 region has 17 residues. In germline, CDR1 is LGHDT, CDR2 YNNKEL (reference sequence).